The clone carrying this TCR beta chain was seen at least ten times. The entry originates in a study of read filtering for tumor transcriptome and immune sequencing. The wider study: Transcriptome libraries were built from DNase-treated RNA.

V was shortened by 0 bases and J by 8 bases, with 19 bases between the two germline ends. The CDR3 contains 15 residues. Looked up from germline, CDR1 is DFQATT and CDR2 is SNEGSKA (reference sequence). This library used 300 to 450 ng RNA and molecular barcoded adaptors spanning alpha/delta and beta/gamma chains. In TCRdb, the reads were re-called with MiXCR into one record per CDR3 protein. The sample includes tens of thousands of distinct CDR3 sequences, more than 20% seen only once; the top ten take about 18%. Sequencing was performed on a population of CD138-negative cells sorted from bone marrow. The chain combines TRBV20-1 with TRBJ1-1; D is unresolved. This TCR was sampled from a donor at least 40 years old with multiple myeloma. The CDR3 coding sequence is TGCAGTGCTAGAGATTCGGCGTTTATCGTTGTGGAAGCTTTCTTT. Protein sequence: CSARDSAFIVVEAFF.